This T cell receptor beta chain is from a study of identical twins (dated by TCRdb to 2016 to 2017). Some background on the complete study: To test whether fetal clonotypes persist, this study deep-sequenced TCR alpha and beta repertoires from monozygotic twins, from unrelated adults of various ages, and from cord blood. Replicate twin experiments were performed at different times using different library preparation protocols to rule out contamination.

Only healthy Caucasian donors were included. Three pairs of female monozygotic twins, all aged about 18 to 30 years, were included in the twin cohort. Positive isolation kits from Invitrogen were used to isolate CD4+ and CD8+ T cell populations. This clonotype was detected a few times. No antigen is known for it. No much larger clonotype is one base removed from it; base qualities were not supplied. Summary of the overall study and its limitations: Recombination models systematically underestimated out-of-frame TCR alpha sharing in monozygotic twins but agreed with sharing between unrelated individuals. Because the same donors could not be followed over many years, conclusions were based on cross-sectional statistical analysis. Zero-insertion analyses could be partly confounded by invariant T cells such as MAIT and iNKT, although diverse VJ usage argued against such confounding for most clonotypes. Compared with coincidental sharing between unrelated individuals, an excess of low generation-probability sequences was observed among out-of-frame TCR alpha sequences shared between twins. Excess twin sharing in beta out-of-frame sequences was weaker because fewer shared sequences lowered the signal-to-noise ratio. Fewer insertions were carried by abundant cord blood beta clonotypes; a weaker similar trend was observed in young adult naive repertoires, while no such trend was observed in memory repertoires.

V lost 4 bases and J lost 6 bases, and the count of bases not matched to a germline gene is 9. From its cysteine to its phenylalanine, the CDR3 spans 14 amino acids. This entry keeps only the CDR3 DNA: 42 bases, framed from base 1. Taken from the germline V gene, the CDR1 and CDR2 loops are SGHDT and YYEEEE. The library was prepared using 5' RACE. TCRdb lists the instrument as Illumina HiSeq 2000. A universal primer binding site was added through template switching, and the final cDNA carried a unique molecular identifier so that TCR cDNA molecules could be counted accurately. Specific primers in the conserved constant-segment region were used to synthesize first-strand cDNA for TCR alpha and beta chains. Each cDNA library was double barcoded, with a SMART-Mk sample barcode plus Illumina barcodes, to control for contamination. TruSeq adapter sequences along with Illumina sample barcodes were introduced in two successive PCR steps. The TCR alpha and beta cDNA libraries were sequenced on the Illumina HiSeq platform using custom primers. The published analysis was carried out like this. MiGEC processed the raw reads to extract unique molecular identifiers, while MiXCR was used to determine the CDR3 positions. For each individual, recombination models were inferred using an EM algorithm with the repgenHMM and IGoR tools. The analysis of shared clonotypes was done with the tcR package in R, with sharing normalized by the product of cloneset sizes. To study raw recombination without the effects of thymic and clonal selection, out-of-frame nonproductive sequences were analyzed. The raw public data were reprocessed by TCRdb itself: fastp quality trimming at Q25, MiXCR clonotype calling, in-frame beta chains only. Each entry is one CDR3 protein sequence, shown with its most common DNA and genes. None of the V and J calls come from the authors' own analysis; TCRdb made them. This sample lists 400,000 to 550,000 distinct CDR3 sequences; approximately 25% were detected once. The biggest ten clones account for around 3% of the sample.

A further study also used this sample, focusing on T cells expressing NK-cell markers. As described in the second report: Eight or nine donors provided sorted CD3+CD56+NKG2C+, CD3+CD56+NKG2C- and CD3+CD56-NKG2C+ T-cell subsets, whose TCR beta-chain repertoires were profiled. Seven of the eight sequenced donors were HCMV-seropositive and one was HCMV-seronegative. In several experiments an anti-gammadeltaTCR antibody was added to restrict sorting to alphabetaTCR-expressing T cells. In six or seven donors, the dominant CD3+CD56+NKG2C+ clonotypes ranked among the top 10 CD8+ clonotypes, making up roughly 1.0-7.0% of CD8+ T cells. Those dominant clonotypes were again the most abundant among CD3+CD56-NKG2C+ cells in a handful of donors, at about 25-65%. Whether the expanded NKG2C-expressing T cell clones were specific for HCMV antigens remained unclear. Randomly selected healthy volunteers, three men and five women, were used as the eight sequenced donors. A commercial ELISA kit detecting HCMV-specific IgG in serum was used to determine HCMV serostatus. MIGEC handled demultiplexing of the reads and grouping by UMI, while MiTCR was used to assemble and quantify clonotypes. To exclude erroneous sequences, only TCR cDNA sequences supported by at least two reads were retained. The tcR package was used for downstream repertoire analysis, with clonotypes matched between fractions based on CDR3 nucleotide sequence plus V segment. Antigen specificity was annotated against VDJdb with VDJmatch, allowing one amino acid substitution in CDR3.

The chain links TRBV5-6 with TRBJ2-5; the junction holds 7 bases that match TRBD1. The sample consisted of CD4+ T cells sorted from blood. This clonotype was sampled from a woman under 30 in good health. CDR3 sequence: CASSLRQGTKTQYF. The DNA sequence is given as TGTGCCAGCAGCCTCAGACAGGGAACGAAGACCCAGTACTTC.